This T cell receptor beta chain came from a study of cytomegalovirus exposure and HLA in healthy donors. This clone was found once. The antigen remains unidentified. Findings of the study overall: It was reportedly the case that the classifier diagnosed cytomegalovirus status with high specificity and sensitivity.

V was clipped by 7 bases and J by 8 bases, with 11 bases between them. This CDR3 is built from 11 residues. In germline, CDR1 is DFQATT, CDR2 SNEGSKA (reference sequence). Primers for the PCR totalled 60 Vbeta and 13 Jbeta. Profiled with immunoSEQ multiplex PCR; TCRdb holds only in-frame clones, not every one. The sample consists of under 200,000 clones, 81% of them appearing once. This clonotype was sampled from a woman aged 50 to 60 in good health and CMV-seronegative. The source material was PBMCs. The rearrangement links TRBV20-1 to TRBJ1-4; maybe TRBD1 (6 bases). CDR3 DNA sequence: TGCAGTGTAGGGGGAGGGGAAAAACTGTTTTTT. Its translation is CSVGGGEKLFF.